This T cell receptor beta chain appears in the sequencing data of a study of Ad26.COV2.S vaccination and SARS-CoV-2 variants. At the level of the study: Donor allocation was to the COV1001 Ad26.COV2.S trial arm.

Method: immunoSEQ multiplex PCR; TCRdb's copy keeps in-frame clones and lacks some. The sample lists 200,000 to 250,000 clones, roughly 88% seen once, with approximately 11% in the top ten. The germline V gene has CDR1 LNHNV and CDR2 YYDKDF (reference sequence). The length of the CDR3 is 14 residues. Trimming left V 0 bases short and J 6 bases short, with 8 bases between. Specified treatment: roughly 19 received Ad26.COV2.S at low or high dose, single or two shots; about 5 received placebo; per-sample allocation not given. Vaccine and placebo recipients were sampled on day 63 after the first injection. The study used a vaccine consisting of an Ad26 vector that expressed Wuhan-strain SARS-CoV-2 spike.

The sequence came from a person between 18 and 65 years old who received the Ad26.COV2.S COVID-19 vaccine or a placebo. The sample here was peripheral blood, taken in a trial of Ad26.COV2.S vaccine versus placebo. V gene TRBV15 combines with J gene TRBJ2-2; D is ambiguous. CDR3 loop: CATSRDAVAGELFF. The CDR3 DNA reads as TGTGCCACCAGCAGAGATGCAGTAGCCGGGGAGCTGTTTTTT.